The source of this T cell receptor (beta chain) is a study of brain T cells in children with intractable seizures. Whole-study findings and limits: HCMV serostatus was not known, and viral specificity came from CDR3 similarity only. Clones missing pre-surgery may reflect undersampling of that blood sample.

The method was immunoSEQ multiplex PCR; TCRdb's version includes in-frame clones alone and lacks a portion of them. The profile shows a few hundred thousand clones, nearly 95% of them singletons. Regarding this clone: Its antigen is currently unknown.

The time point is: blood from clinic visit 5 months post-surgery; TSC patient then seizure free. The sequenced cases were selected for having the highest brain T cell transcript signatures. Before surgery, patients took at least one anti-epileptic drug. This specimen consisted of peripheral blood, obtained approximately 5 months after surgery. The receptor was isolated from a boy younger than two with tuberous sclerosis and intractable seizures.

CDR3 sequence: CASFHTGGDQETQYF. The CDR3 bases are TGTGCCAGCTTTCATACGGGCGGTGACCAAGAGACCCAGTACTTC. The rearrangement links TRBV7-9 to TRBJ2-5, with D unresolved. The germline V and J ends were trimmed by 8 bases and 0 bases, with 16 bases remaining between them. Germline V lookup: CDR1 SEHNR, CDR2 FQNEAQ (reference sequence). The CDR3 covers 15 residues.